These 5 T cell receptor beta chains were all obtained from the same sample, sequenced in a study of OX40 agonist ivuxolimab in advanced cancers. The repertoire was sequenced with immunoSEQ multiplex PCR; TCRdb's copy has only in-frame clones and lacks some. The top ten hold about 8% of the sample, which has about 80,000 clones, around 93% seen once. The specimen was CD4+ or CD8+ T cells sorted from blood, collected in a trial of the OX40 agonist ivuxolimab. The receptors shown here come from an adult with an advanced solid tumor such as melanoma, head and neck, liver or kidney cancer.

V and J are TRBV6-1 and TRBJ2-2; D might be TRBD1 or TRBD2, each matching 5 bases. The V end lost 1 base, the J end lost 5 bases, and 8 bases lay between the germline ends. The CDR3 runs 14 residues. CDR1 and CDR2 (germline): MNHNS, SASEGT. The DNA of the CDR3 is TGTGCCAGCAGTGAAGTGGGGGAAACCGGGGAGCTGTTTTTT. Protein sequence: CASSEVGETGELFF.

The chain uses TRBV23-1 and TRBJ1-3; D not resolved. TRBV23-1 falls under the ORF class, with uncertain function. V was shortened by 2 bases and J by 4 bases, with 12 bases between the two germline ends. This CDR3 comprises 15 residues. CDR3 sequence reads: CASSQLASRGNTIYF. CDR3 in DNA: TGCGCCAGCAGTCAACTTGCCTCCAGGGGAAACACCATATATTTT.

The chain carries TRBV7-9 and TRBJ1-2; D uncertain. This CDR3 contains 14 residues. V was shortened by 1 base and J by 3 bases, with 9 bases between the two germline ends. Germline-derived CDR1 and CDR2 are SEHNR and FQNEAQ (reference sequence). CDR3 coding DNA: TGTGCCAGCAGCTTAGAGGCGGCCTACTATGGCTACACCTTC. It is translated as CASSLEAAYYGYTF.

The chain uses TRBV27 and TRBJ2-7; 8 nucleotides align to TRBD1. V shed 7 bases and J 1 base; nucleotides not matched to a gene: 21. The CDR3 is made up of 19 amino acids. Germline CDR1 MNHEY, CDR2 SMNVEV (reference sequence). CDR3 nucleotides: TGTGCCAGCACGGGCTGGGCAGGGGGCCGCGGGCGGCCGTCCTACGAGCAGTACTTC. It specifies CASTGWAGGRGRPSYEQYF.

This sequence joins TRBV27 and TRBJ2-5; TRBD2 aligns across 14 bases. Germline-derived CDR1 and CDR2 are MNHEY and SMNVEV (reference sequence). The CDR3 extends over 15 amino acids. J gave up 5 bases and V 5 bases, and 4 bases lay outside the gene matches. CDR3 nucleotide sequence: TGTGCCAGCAGTCCCGGGACTAGCGGGGGTGAGACCCAGTACTTC. Protein product: CASSPGTSGGETQYF.